The rows below give T cell receptor beta chains drawn from one sample of a study of shared clonotypes between healthy human individuals. Clones were read by immunoSEQ multiplex PCR, and TCRdb kept only the in-frame ones, dropping some. This table holds 1,400,000 or so clones, 98% found once. The sample consisted of naive CD4+ T cells sorted from blood. These receptor sequences come from a man aged 25-45 years in good health. Both conserved end residues are part of each CDR3. Each record gives: D gene, clone size, V gene, CDR3 protein. D genes are given only for firm matches. Size values are once, few and many counts, or a class for expanded clones, and some rows have none.

NA | NA | TRBV9 | CASSPHGPSGTEAFF
NA | NA | TRBV29-1 | CSTRVTLYNEQFF
NA | NA | TRBV28 | CASSRQVNTEAFF
NA | NA | TRBV19 | CASSIPLNTEAFF
NA | NA | TRBV28 | CASSSYGRTLGNYGYTF
NA | once | TRBV7-3 | CASSQRPGPNQPQHF
NA | NA | TRBV19 | CASSGGVYSNQPQHF
NA | NA | TRBV5-1 | CASSLALGLGEQYF
TRBD1 | NA | TRBV4-1 | CASSFHRGPMNTEAFF
TRBD1 | NA | TRBV28 | CASSLATGGPQGQYF
NA | NA | TRBV7-2 | CASSFDPLPYNEQFF
NA | once | TRBV25-1 | CASLYKGGSTDTQYF
TRBD2 | NA | TRBV9 | CASSERTSGISYQETQYF
NA | NA | TRBV9 | CASSARTFGETQYF
NA | NA | TRBV7-8 | CASSLDGHSNQPQHF
NA | NA | TRBV7-2 | CASSTRPQNYEQYF
TRBD1 | NA | TRBV5-7 | CASSSITGVYRGYTF
NA | NA | TRBV28 | CASSLQTGSYEQYF
NA | NA | TRBV7-8 | CASSLVQGGRYEQYF
NA | NA | TRBV30 | CAWSVLAYEQYF
TRBD2 | NA | TRBV27 | CASSLIAGVGTGELFF
TRBD1 | NA | TRBV25-1 | CASSFIQGAGEQFF
TRBD1 | NA | TRBV19 | CASSRQGGYEQYF
NA | NA | TRBV7-8 | CASSLVMKDPFF
TRBD2 | NA | TRBV29-1 | CSVGGLAGGIHEQYF
NA | NA | TRBV11-2 | CASSPTYQETQYF
NA | NA | TRBV30 | CAWRGLGYTF